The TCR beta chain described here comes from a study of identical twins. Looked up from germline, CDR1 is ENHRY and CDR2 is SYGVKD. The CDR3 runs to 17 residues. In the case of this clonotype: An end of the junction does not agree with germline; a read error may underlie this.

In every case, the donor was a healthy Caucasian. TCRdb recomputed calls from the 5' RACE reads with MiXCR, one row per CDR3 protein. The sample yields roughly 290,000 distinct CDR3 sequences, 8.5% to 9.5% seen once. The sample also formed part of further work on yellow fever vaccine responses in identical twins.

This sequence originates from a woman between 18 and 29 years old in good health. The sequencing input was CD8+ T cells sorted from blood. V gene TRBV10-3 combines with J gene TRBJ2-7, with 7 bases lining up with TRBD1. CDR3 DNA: TGCTTTGTCGTCAGTGAGTCGACAGGGCTAAGCTCCTACGAGCAGTACTTC. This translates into CFVVSESTGLSSYEQYF.